The 14 T cell receptor beta chains reported below all come from one sample, sequenced in a study of T cell repertoires in cytomegalovirus infection. No antigen has been identified for these receptors. TCRdb itself ran the reads through MiXCR, one entry per CDR3 protein. The sample has approximately 600,000 distinct CDR3 sequences, approximately 40% seen once; the top ten hold more than 40%. This sample comprised cultured PBMCs, obtained from culture after CMV antigen stimulation. Receptor source: a human donor in good health (CMV status not recorded). Some clones in this sample may be carry-over from other donors' samples.

The genes are TRBV29-1 and TRBJ2-3; 8 bases align to TRBD2. The V gene end was trimmed by 6 bases and the J gene end by 9 bases; junction bases not matched to a gene: 8. This CDR3 comprises 12 residues. CDR1 is SQVTM, CDR2 ANQGSEA, per germline. Written as DNA, the CDR3 is TGCAGCGTGGCCGCCGGGGGGGAGACGCAGTATTTT. It translates to CSVAAGGETQYF.

This clonotype occurred many times. This chain connects TRBV7-2 to TRBJ1-2; possibly TRBD1 for D (5 bases). This CDR3 spans 16 amino acids. V was clipped by 1 base and J by 4 bases, with 16 bases between them. The germline gives CDR1 SGHTA, CDR2 FQGNSA. CDR3 DNA: TGTGCCAGCAGCTTAGGGGGGAGGCAGCCCCTCTATGGCTACACCTTC. This encodes CASSLGGRQPLYGYTF.

The chain uses TRBV10-3 and TRBJ1-5; D gene ambiguous. The CDR3 covers 13 residues. Germline V gene sequence: CDR1 ENHRY, CDR2 SYGVKD. The ends were cut back, 6 bases at V and 0 bases at J, with 6 bases in the middle. This CDR3 reads CAISDTSNQPQHF. The DNA for the CDR3 is TGTGCCATCAGCGACACTAGCAATCAGCCCCAGCATTTT.

The V call is TRBV13, the J call TRBJ1-6, with 10 nucleotides matching TRBD1. With V trimmed by 5 bases and J by 7 bases, 8 bases remained unmatched. The CDR3 runs 16 residues. Germline V lookup: CDR1 PRHDT, CDR2 FYEKMQ (reference sequence). This CDR3 reads CASSPAGTGVNSPLHF. DNA of the CDR3: TGTGCCAGCAGCCCCGCCGGGACAGGGGTAAATTCACCCCTCCACTTT.

The chain carries TRBV11-2 and TRBJ2-2; perhaps D is TRBD1 or TRBD2 (5 bases each). This CDR3 is built from 15 residues. Germline CDR1 SGHAT, CDR2 FQNNGV. Trimming took 3 bases from V and 2 from J, leaving 10 bases between them. CDR3 DNA: TGTGCCAGCAGCTTGATGGGACCCAACACCGGGGAGCTGTTTTTT. Translating gives CASSLMGPNTGELFF.

This clonotype was recorded a few times. The genes are TRBV6-6 and TRBJ2-5; TRBD2 matches at 14 bases. V dropped 6 bases and J dropped 1; count of bases not matched to a gene: 13. CDR1 and CDR2 from the germline V gene are MNHNY and SVGAGI (reference sequence). CDR3 length: 19 amino acids. CDR3 sequence: CASSRTSGGTSRAQETQYF. In DNA form, the CDR3 reads TGTGCCAGCAGCAGGACTAGCGGGGGGACAAGCCGAGCCCAAGAGACCCAGTACTTC.

The chain is built from TRBV10-3 and TRBJ2-7, with TRBD1 matching over 7 bases. The CDR3 runs 14 residues. Germline CDR1 ENHRY, CDR2 SYGVKD. V shed 6 bases and J 2 bases; nucleotides not matched to a gene: 7. This chain's CDR3 is CAIRPTGTAYEQYF. CDR3 nucleotide sequence: TGTGCCATCAGGCCCACCGGGACAGCCTACGAGCAGTACTTC.

A few counts support this clonotype. The genes are TRBV20-1 and TRBJ2-3; 14 bases align to TRBD2. V trimming: 5 bases; J trimming: 4 bases; junction bases outside the gene matches: 2. CDR3 length equals 14 residues. The germline gives CDR1 DFQATT, CDR2 SNEGSKA (reference sequence). This chain's CDR3 is CSARLAGGPDTQYF. For the CDR3, the DNA is TGCAGTGCTCGACTAGCGGGGGGGCCAGATACGCAGTATTTT.

The chain uses TRBV4-2 and TRBJ2-5, with D uncertain. This CDR3 is built from 15 residues. The germline gives CDR1 LGHNA, CDR2 YNFKEQ. V lost 0 bases and J lost 3, with 11 bases in between. CDR3: CASSQDQAYKETQYF. In DNA form, the CDR3 reads TGTGCCAGCAGCCAAGATCAGGCTTATAAAGAGACCCAGTACTTC.

This clonotype was picked up many times. The chain combines TRBV6-1 with TRBJ2-1, with 9 bases identical to TRBD2. Germline V gene lookup returns CDR1 MNHNS and CDR2 SASEGT. After removal of 3 bases from V and 8 bases from J, the junction contained 14 bases not matched to a gene. The CDR3 has 17 amino acids. CDR3 loop: CASSDWSGLAGRDEQFF. DNA for the CDR3: TGTGCCAGCAGTGATTGGAGCGGGCTAGCGGGACGTGATGAGCAGTTCTTC.

This clonotype occurred a few times. The V gene is TRBV4-2, the J gene TRBJ1-4; 9 bases fit TRBD1. The CDR3 has 17 amino acids. Trimming removed 4 bases from V and 9 bases from J; junction bases left unmatched: 15. The V gene's germline CDR1 is LGHNA and CDR2 YNFKEQ. The CDR3 DNA follows: TGTGCCAGCAGCCCGACACAGGGGGCCGGGAACCCCAAAAAACTGTTTTTT. Encoded protein: CASSPTQGAGNPKKLFF.

V is TRBV20-1 and J is TRBJ2-1, with TRBD1 as a possible D gene (5 bases). CDR3 length: 15 residues. Germline CDR1 is DFQATT and CDR2 is SNEGSKA (reference sequence). Trimming pared 7 bases from V and 9 bases from J, leaving 25 bases between. The CDR3 sequence: CSGLSSGFNSREQFF. CDR3 bases: TGCAGTGGTTTGAGTTCAGGGTTTAATTCCCGTGAGCAGTTCTTC.

The V call is TRBV7-9, the J call TRBJ2-7, with 7 bases that match TRBD2. Germline lookup yields CDR1 SEHNR and CDR2 FQNEAQ (reference sequence). Trimming at V came to 9 bases and at J to 1 base, leaving 3 bases not matched to a gene. The CDR3 has 12 amino acids. The CDR3 DNA follows: TGTGCCAGTCGGGGGGAGTCCTACGAGCAGTACTTC. Translated, it gives CASRGESYEQYF.

Only one count was recorded for this clonotype. The chain carries TRBV25-1 and TRBJ2-3, with TRBD2 as a possible D gene (6 bases). Germline V gene lookup returns CDR1 MGHDK and CDR2 SYGVNS. V lost 5 bases and J lost 7, with 22 bases in between. The CDR3 length is 16 residues. CDR3 in DNA: TGTGCCAGCAGTAAACACTCCGGGACTGGCGCCTATACGCAGTATTTT. Translating gives CASSKHSGTGAYTQYF.